The clone carrying this T cell receptor (beta chain) was picked up many times. Its cognate antigen is unknown. This specimen comes from a study of T cells in Graves' hyperthyroidism and ophthalmopathy. For the study at large: Sampling of peripheral blood happened at initial diagnosis, prior to any treatment.

It was RNA transcripts that yielded the amplified TCR beta CDR3 regions. HTBI primers were the set used in a first-round RT-PCR of the TCR CDR3. MiXCR, run by TCRdb on the multiplex PCR reads, gives a single entry per CDR3 protein. This repertoire shows 640,000 or so distinct CDR3 sequences, roughly 15% found once; its top ten account for about 4.5%. The ends were cut back, 0 bases at V and 3 bases at J, with 3 bases in the middle. The CDR3 extends over 11 amino acids. Germline assignment: CDR1 GTSNPN and CDR2 SVGIG (reference sequence). Study outcomes and limitations: Before onset, ophthalmopathy was predicted by the model a median roughly 6.4 months earlier.

The V call is TRBV30, the J call TRBJ2-7; D is unclear. The sample was blood. The sequence was obtained from a woman aged 40 to 49 with Graves' ophthalmopathy. CDR3 sequence reads: CAWSVIYEQYF. The DNA for the CDR3 is TGTGCCTGGAGTGTAATCTACGAGCAGTACTTC.